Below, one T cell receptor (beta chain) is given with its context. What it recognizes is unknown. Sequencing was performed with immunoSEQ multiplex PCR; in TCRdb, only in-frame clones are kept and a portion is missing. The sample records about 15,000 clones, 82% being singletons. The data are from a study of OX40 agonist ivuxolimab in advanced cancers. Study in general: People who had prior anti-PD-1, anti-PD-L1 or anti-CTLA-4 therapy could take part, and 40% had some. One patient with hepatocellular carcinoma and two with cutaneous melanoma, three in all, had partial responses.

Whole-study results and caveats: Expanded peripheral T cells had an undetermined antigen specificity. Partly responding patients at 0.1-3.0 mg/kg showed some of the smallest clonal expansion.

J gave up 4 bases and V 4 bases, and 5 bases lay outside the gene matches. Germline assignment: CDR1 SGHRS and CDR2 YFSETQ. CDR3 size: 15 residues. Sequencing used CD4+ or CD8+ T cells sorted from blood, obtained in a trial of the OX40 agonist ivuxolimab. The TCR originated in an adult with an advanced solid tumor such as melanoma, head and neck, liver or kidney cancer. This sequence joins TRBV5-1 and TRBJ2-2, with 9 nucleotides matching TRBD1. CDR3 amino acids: CASSPGTGRTGELFF. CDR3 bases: TGCGCCAGCAGCCCGGGGACAGGGCGCACCGGGGAGCTGTTTTTT. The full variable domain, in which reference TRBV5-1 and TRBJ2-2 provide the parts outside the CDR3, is KAGVTQTPRYLIKTRGQQVTLSCSPISGHRSVSWYQQTPGQGLQFLFEYFSETQRNKGNFPGRFSGRQFSNSRSEMNVSTLELGDSALYLCASSPGTGRTGELFFGEGSRLTVL.